The TCR beta chain under discussion was sequenced for a study of spatial heterogeneity in lung cancer. TCRdb processed the 5' RACE reads anew with MiXCR; each CDR3 protein has one entry. The sample lists tens of thousands of distinct CDR3 sequences; about 13% were seen once. Germline CDR1 reads MNHNS; CDR2 reads SASEGT. With 2 bases removed from V and 1 base from J, the gap between germline ends came to 9 bases. The CDR3 is 15 amino acids. Time point noted: sample taken at primary tumor resection. Unsorted samples of tumor, nontumor lung or frozen PBMC had their whole RNA sequenced. This clonotype originated in a male donor with early-stage non-small cell lung cancer. The chain employs TRBV6-1 and TRBJ1-5; tentatively, D is TRBD1 (6 bases). Sequencing used PBMCs, obtained at surgery. CDR3 sequence (DNA): TGTGCCAGCAGTGAACAGACAGGAAGCAATCAGCCCCAGCATTTT. It encodes CASSEQTGSNQPQHF.